These T cell receptor beta chains were read from a single sample in a study of blood T cell repertoires in COVID-19. The method was immunoSEQ multiplex PCR; TCRdb's version includes in-frame clones alone and lacks a portion of them. The repertoire holds roughly 360,000 clones, with around 87% as singletons. Sample: PBMCs or T cells enriched from blood (not recorded which). These receptor sequences come from a man aged 25-45 years who had recovered from COVID-19. CDR3s include the opening cysteine and the closing phenylalanine or tryptophan. Each record gives: CDR3 DNA, CDR3 protein, V gene, clone size, J gene, D gene. D genes are given only for firm matches. Clone size is shown for a subset of rows, as once, few, many or a class of expanded clone.

CDR3 DNA: TGTGCCAGCAGCCGAACACAAACTAACTATGGCTACACCTTC
CDR3 protein: CASSRTQTNYGYTF
V gene: TRBV7-9
clone size: NA
J gene: TRBJ1-2
D gene: NA

CDR3 DNA: TGTGCCAGCAGTCCCGGGGTGGTTGTAAAAGAGACCCAGTACTTC
CDR3 protein: CASSPGVVVKETQYF
V gene: TRBV27
clone size: NA
J gene: TRBJ2-5
D gene: NA

CDR3 DNA: TGTGCCAGCAGCTTAGGGGGCAGCAATCAGCCCCAGCATTTT
CDR3 protein: CASSLGGSNQPQHF
V gene: TRBV5-4
clone size: once
J gene: TRBJ1-5
D gene: TRBD1

CDR3 DNA: TGTGCCAGCTCACCACCGGCCCGGGGGGGAACTAATGAAAAACTGTTTTTT
CDR3 protein: CASSPPARGGTNEKLFF
V gene: TRBV18
clone size: NA
J gene: TRBJ1-4
D gene: NA

CDR3 DNA: TGTGCCAGCAGCGGACAGGGATCCTTATCAAACACCATATATTTT
CDR3 protein: CASSGQGSLSNTIYF
V gene: TRBV9
clone size: NA
J gene: TRBJ1-3
D gene: TRBD1

CDR3 DNA: TGTGCCAGCAGTGAAGTAGTCATGGCAGGGGTGGGAGAGACCCAGTACTTC
CDR3 protein: CASSEVVMAGVGETQYF
V gene: TRBV6-1
clone size: NA
J gene: TRBJ2-5
D gene: NA

CDR3 DNA: TGTGCCAGCAGCCAATCTCCGACAGGGGCGAGGCAGCCCCAGCATTTT
CDR3 protein: CASSQSPTGARQPQHF
V gene: TRBV16
clone size: NA
J gene: TRBJ1-5
D gene: TRBD1

CDR3 DNA: TGTGCCAGCAGAGCGGCTACAGGGGGCTACACTGAAGCTTTCTTT
CDR3 protein: CASRAATGGYTEAFF
V gene: TRBV2
clone size: NA
J gene: TRBJ1-1
D gene: TRBD1

CDR3 DNA: TGTGCCAGCAGCCAAGGGACAGGGGGTTACTACAATGAGCAGTTCTTC
CDR3 protein: CASSQGTGGYYNEQFF
V gene: TRBV3-1/TRBV3-2
clone size: NA
J gene: TRBJ2-1
D gene: TRBD1

CDR3 DNA: TGCGCCAGCAGCTACGGGACAGGGGGCACTGAAGCTTTCTTT
CDR3 protein: CASSYGTGGTEAFF
V gene: TRBV5-1
clone size: NA
J gene: TRBJ1-1
D gene: TRBD1

CDR3 DNA: TGCAGCGCGCTTAGGGGGACCTACGAGCAGTACTTC
CDR3 protein: CSALRGTYEQYF
V gene: TRBV29-1
clone size: NA
J gene: TRBJ2-7
D gene: NA

CDR3 DNA: TGTGCCAGCAGTTACTCGGGGCGCGATCTGATGAACACTGAAGCTTTCTTT
CDR3 protein: CASSYSGRDLMNTEAFF
V gene: TRBV6-2/TRBV6-3
clone size: NA
J gene: TRBJ1-1
D gene: NA

CDR3 DNA: TGTGCCAGCAGTCTACGAAGACAGGGCAATGAAAAACTGTTTTTT
CDR3 protein: CASSLRRQGNEKLFF
V gene: TRBV6-2/TRBV6-3
clone size: NA
J gene: TRBJ1-4
D gene: TRBD1

CDR3 DNA: TGTGCCAGCTCACCAGAGGGCTGGAACACCATATATTTT
CDR3 protein: CASSPEGWNTIYF
V gene: TRBV18
clone size: once
J gene: TRBJ1-3
D gene: NA

CDR3 DNA: TGTGCTAGTGGGCACGGAGGCCCTGAAGCTTTCTTT
CDR3 protein: CASGHGGPEAFF
V gene: TRBV12-5
clone size: NA
J gene: TRBJ1-1
D gene: NA

CDR3 DNA: TGTGCCAGCAGCTCCCGACAGGGCTGGGGCTACACCTTC
CDR3 protein: CASSSRQGWGYTF
V gene: TRBV7-8
clone size: NA
J gene: TRBJ1-2
D gene: TRBD1

CDR3 DNA: TGTGCCAGTAGTCACTCGGGGGAGGGCGGTGAGCAGTACTTC
CDR3 protein: CASSHSGEGGEQYF
V gene: TRBV19
clone size: NA
J gene: TRBJ2-7
D gene: TRBD2

CDR3 DNA: TGTGCCAGCAGGGAGACAGGGGTCTATGGCTACACCTTC
CDR3 protein: CASRETGVYGYTF
V gene: TRBV6-5
clone size: few
J gene: TRBJ1-2
D gene: TRBD1

CDR3 DNA: TGTGCCAGCAGCGGAAGCGGGGGGGCAGCCGGGGAGCTGTTTTTT
CDR3 protein: CASSGSGGAAGELFF
V gene: TRBV9
clone size: once
J gene: TRBJ2-2
D gene: TRBD2

CDR3 DNA: TGTGCCAGCAGTCCTCGGGGGGAAGCTTTCTTT
CDR3 protein: CASSPRGEAFF
V gene: TRBV12-3/TRBV12-4
clone size: NA
J gene: TRBJ1-1
D gene: NA

CDR3 DNA: TGTGCCAGCAGCCCCCGGACAGGGGACAGCTCCTACGAGCAGTACTTC
CDR3 protein: CASSPRTGDSSYEQYF
V gene: TRBV9
clone size: few
J gene: TRBJ2-7
D gene: TRBD1

CDR3 DNA: TGTGCCAGCAGCTTGGGACAGGGGTCAATAGGAACTGAAGCTTTCTTT
CDR3 protein: CASSLGQGSIGTEAFF
V gene: TRBV7-8
clone size: NA
J gene: TRBJ1-1
D gene: TRBD1

CDR3 DNA: TGTGCCAGCAGCCAACTGGGGATAGCGGGGGGTGAATACACAGATACGCAGTATTTT
CDR3 protein: CASSQLGIAGGEYTDTQYF
V gene: TRBV3-1/TRBV3-2
clone size: NA
J gene: TRBJ2-3
D gene: TRBD2

CDR3 DNA: TGTGCCAGTAGTTGGGGCCCAAACACCGGGGAGCTGTTTTTT
CDR3 protein: CASSWGPNTGELFF
V gene: TRBV19
clone size: NA
J gene: TRBJ2-2
D gene: NA

CDR3 DNA: TGTGCCAGCAGCCCGGGACAGGAGAGTTATGGCTACACCTTC
CDR3 protein: CASSPGQESYGYTF
V gene: TRBV7-2
clone size: NA
J gene: TRBJ1-2
D gene: TRBD1

CDR3 DNA: TGTGCCAGCAGCTCTGGGGGACTAGCGGGCACAGATACGCAGTATTTT
CDR3 protein: CASSSGGLAGTDTQYF
V gene: TRBV13
clone size: NA
J gene: TRBJ2-3
D gene: TRBD2

CDR3 DNA: TGTGCCAGCAGCCGAACCCGGACAGCGAACACTGAAGCTTTCTTT
CDR3 protein: CASSRTRTANTEAFF
V gene: TRBV28
clone size: NA
J gene: TRBJ1-1
D gene: NA